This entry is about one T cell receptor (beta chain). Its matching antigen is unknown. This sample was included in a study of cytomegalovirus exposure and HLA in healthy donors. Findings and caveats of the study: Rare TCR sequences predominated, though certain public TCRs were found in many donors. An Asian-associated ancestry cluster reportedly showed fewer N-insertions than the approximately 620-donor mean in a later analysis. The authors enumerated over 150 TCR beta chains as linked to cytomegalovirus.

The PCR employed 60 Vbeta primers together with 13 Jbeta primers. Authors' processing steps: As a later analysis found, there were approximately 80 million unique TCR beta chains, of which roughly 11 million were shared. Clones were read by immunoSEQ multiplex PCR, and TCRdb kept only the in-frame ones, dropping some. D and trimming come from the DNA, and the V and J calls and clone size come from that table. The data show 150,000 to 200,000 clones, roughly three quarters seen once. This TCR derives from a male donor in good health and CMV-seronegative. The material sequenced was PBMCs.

The CDR3 DNA sequence: TGCGCCAGCAGCCAAGACGAAGAGACAGGGCCCCAAGAGACCCAGTACTTC. Encoded protein: CASSQDEETGPQETQYF. The chain combines TRBV4-1 with TRBJ2-5; TRBD1 matches 7 bases. The germline gives CDR1 MGHRA, CDR2 YSYEKL. J gave up 1 base and V 0 bases, and 8 bases lay outside the gene matches. This CDR3 has 17 residues.